What follows are 8 T cell receptor beta chains derived from one specimen sequenced in a study of T-cell memory formation after mild COVID-19 (dated by TCRdb to the early 2020s). The library was made by 5' RACE. Sequencing took place on an Illumina NovaSeq 6000. The raw public reads went through TCRdb reprocessing: fastp at Q25, MiXCR clone calling, in-frame beta chains kept. Rows merge per CDR3 protein into single entries with the most common DNA and genes. Counted in this sample were 350,000 to 500,000 distinct CDR3 sequences; more than 20% of them appeared once. Of the sample, around 13% falls within the top ten clones. Specimen: PBMCs or a T cell subset sorted from them (not recorded which). The receptors derive from an adult woman who had mild COVID-19 (a few samples of this study predate the infection). The sample titles of this study are shuffled in the database, so cell type and time point are left out; the donor was told from shared clones.

This clonotype has a handful of counts. The V call is TRBV7-9, the J call TRBJ1-2; the D gene is possibly TRBD1 (5 bases). The germline V gene encodes CDR1 SEHNR and CDR2 FQNEAQ (reference sequence). Trimming took 7 bases from V and 3 from J, leaving 15 bases between them. This CDR3 spans 14 amino acids. In DNA form, the CDR3 reads TGTGCCAGCACCGTCGGGGGGTCGGACTATGGCTACACCTTC. This translates into CASTVGGSDYGYTF. The full variable domain, its missing parts supplied by reference TRBV7-9 and TRBJ1-2, is DTGVSQNPRHKITKRGQNVTFRCDPISEHNRLYWYRQTLGQGPEFLTYFQNEAQLEKSRLLSDRFSAERPKGSFSTLEIQRTEQGDSAMYLCASTVGGSDYGYTFGSGTRLTVV.

The chain couples TRBV20-1 to TRBJ1-5; 10 nucleotides align to TRBD1. V lost 3 bases to trimming and J lost 9 bases; unmatched junction nucleotides: 2. Looked up from germline, CDR1 is DFQATT and CDR2 is SNEGSKA (reference sequence). The CDR3 is made up of 12 amino acids. The CDR3 DNA follows: TGCAGTGCTAGGAGGACAGGGGGGCCCCAGCATTTT. Translated, it gives CSARRTGGPQHF.

Only a few counts were recorded for this clonotype. The chain employs TRBV9 and TRBJ2-5; 10 bases fit TRBD2. Germline V gives CDR1 SGDLS, CDR2 YYNGEE. J gave up 5 bases and V 0 bases, and 10 bases lay outside the gene matches. The CDR3 has 17 amino acids. The DNA for the CDR3 is TGTGCCAGCAGCGTAGACGCTAGCGGGGGCTCTAGCGAGACCCAGTACTTC. It translates to CASSVDASGGSSETQYF.

The chain is built from TRBV7-3 and TRBJ2-3, with 8 bases identical to TRBD2. Germline-derived CDR1 and CDR2 are SGHTA and FQGTGA. Germline trimming cut 1 base from V and 3 bases from J; bases unmatched to any gene: 9. The CDR3 consists of 17 residues. CDR3 loop: CASSLRRGAGRTDTQYF. The CDR3 bases are TGTGCCAGCAGCTTAAGGCGGGGGGCCGGCAGGACAGATACGCAGTATTTT.

The chain combines TRBV5-4 with TRBJ2-5, with D perhaps TRBD1 or TRBD2 (5 bases each). The CDR3 extends over 15 amino acids. Trimming cost V 3 bases and J 1 base, with 13 bases left between them. Germline CDR1 reads SGHNT; CDR2 reads YYREEE (reference sequence). The CDR3 DNA sequence: TGTGCCAGCAGCTGGGGGACGGGGCTCCAAGAGACCCAGTACTTC. Amino acid sequence: CASSWGTGLQETQYF.

Many counts were recorded for this clonotype. V usage is TRBV3-1 and J usage is TRBJ2-7; D call uncertain. Deletions cut 2 bases from V and 3 bases from J, with 2 bases between. The CDR3 has 11 amino acids. Per the germline V gene, CDR1 is LGHDT and CDR2 is YNNKEL (reference sequence). CDR3 sequence reads: CASSQYYEQYF. DNA of the CDR3: TGTGCCAGCAGCCAATACTACGAGCAGTACTTC.

The CDR3 nucleotides read TGTGCCAGCAGTTTTCCTTCTAGCGACGGTTACAATGAGCAGTTCTTC. Amino acid sequence: CASSFPSSDGYNEQFF. This sequence joins TRBV12-3 or TRBV12-4 and TRBJ2-1; D may be TRBD2 (6 bases). The CDR3 extends over 16 amino acids. Trimming removed 3 bases from V and 4 bases from J, with 16 bases in between.

In its sample, this clonotype was seen a few times. The genes are TRBV21-1 and TRBJ1-3; the tabulated D call, TRBD1, remains unverified against the DNA. TRBV21-1 is a listed pseudogene. CDR3 length: 17 residues. The CDR3 loop reads CASSKKRDRGTGNTIYF. The CDR3 coding sequence is TGTGCCAGCAGCAAAAAGAGGGACAGGGGAACTGGAAACACCATATATTTT.